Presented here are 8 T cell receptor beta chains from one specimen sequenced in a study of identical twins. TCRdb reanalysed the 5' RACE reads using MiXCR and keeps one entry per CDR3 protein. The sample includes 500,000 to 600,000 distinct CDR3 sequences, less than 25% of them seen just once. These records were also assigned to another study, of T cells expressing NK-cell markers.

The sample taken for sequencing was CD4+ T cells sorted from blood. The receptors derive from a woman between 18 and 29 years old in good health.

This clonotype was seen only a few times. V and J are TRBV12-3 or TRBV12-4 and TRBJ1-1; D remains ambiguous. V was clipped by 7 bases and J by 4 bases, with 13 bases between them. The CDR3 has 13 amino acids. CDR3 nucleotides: TGTGCCAGCAATCTGGGAACATTCACTGAAGCTTTCTTT. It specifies CASNLGTFTEAFF.

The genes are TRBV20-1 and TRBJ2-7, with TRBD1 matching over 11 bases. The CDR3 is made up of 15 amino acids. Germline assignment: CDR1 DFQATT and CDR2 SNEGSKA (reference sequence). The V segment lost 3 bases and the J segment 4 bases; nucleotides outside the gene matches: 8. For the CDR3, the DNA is TGCAGTGCTAGCCGTTCCGGGACAGGGGGGTACGAGCAGTACTTC. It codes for CSASRSGTGGYEQYF.

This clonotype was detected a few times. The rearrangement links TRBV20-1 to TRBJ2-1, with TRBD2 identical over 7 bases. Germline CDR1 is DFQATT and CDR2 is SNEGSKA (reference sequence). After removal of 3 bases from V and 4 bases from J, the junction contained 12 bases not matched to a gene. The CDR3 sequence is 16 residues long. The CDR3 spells CSASGVAGHSYNEQFF. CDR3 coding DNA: TGCAGTGCTAGTGGGGTAGCGGGCCACTCATACAATGAGCAGTTCTTC.

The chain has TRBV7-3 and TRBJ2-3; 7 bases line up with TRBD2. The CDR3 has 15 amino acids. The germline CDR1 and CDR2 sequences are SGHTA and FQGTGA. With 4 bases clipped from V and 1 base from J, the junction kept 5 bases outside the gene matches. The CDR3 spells CASSSSGERTDTQYF. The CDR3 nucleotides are TGTGCCAGCAGCTCTAGCGGAGAACGCACAGATACGCAGTATTTT.

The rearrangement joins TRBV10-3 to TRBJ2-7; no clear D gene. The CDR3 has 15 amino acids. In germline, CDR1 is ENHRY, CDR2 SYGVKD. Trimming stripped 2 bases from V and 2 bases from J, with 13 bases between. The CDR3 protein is CAISESRIPPYEQYF. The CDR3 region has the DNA TGTGCCATCAGTGAGAGTCGAATTCCCCCCTACGAGCAGTACTTC.

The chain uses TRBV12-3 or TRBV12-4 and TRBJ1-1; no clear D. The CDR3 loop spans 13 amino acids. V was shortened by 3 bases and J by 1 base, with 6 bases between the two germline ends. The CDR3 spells CASSFFGNTEAFF. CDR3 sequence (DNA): TGTGCCAGCAGTTTTTTCGGGAACACTGAAGCTTTCTTT.

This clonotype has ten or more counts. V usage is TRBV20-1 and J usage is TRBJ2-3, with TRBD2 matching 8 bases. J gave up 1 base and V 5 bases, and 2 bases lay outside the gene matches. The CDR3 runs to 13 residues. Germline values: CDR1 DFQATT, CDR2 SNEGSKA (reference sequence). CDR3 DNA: TGCAGTGCTCTACTAGCGGGCACAGATACGCAGTATTTT. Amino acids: CSALLAGTDTQYF.

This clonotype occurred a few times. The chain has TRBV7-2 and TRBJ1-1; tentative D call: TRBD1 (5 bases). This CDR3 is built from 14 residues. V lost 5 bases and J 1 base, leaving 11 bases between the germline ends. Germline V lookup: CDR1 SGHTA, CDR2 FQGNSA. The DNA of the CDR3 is TGTGCCAGCAGCAGAGGACACCAGAACACTGAAGCTTTCTTT. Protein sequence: CASSRGHQNTEAFF.